This T cell receptor (beta chain) comes out of a study of T cell changes during pregnancy in multiple sclerosis. This clone is a singleton in its sample. Clones were read by immunoSEQ multiplex PCR, and TCRdb kept only the in-frame ones, dropping some. The profile shows about 42,000 clones, approximately 81% of them singletons. The germline V gene has CDR1 MNHEY and CDR2 SVGAGI. The trim removed 5 bases at V and 5 bases at J, leaving 4 bases unmatched. The CDR3 runs to 13 residues. The chain couples TRBV6-5 to TRBJ1-2; 8 bases fit TRBD1. Sequencing used CD4+ T cells from peripheral blood mononuclear cells, obtained before pregnancy. The sequence was collected from a female donor with multiple sclerosis, enrolled in a pregnancy study. This CDR3 reads CASSQQGGYGYTF. The CDR3 coding sequence is TGTGCCAGCAGTCAACAGGGGGGATATGGCTACACCTTC.